The rows below give T cell receptor beta chains drawn from one sample of a study of blood T cell repertoires in COVID-19. TCRdb keeps only in-frame clones here, not all; method: immunoSEQ multiplex PCR. The sample has 110,000 to 150,000 clones; approximately 83% are singletons. Sequenced sample: peripheral blood. The receptors originated from a woman of 80 years or more with acute or convalescent COVID-19. Each CDR3 is given with its conserved first and last residue. The order of the fields is CDR3 DNA, CDR3 protein, D gene, J gene, clone size, V gene. A D gene is named only where the DNA matches it firmly. Rows give clone size only sometimes, using once, few, many, or a class for an expanded clone.

DNA: TGTGCCAGCAGCTATTCCGGACTAGTTGGCACAGATACGCAGTATTTT
CDR3: CASSYSGLVGTDTQYF
D: TRBD2
J: TRBJ2-3
size: -
V: TRBV11-2

DNA: TGTGCCAGCAGCCGGGGACTAGCGGGGGCCCCCACAGATACGCAGTATTTT
CDR3: CASSRGLAGAPTDTQYF
D: TRBD2
J: TRBJ2-3
size: -
V: TRBV3-1/TRBV3-2

DNA: TGTGCCAGCAGCTTAGTCCGCAGGGGAGGGGATGGCTACACCTTC
CDR3: CASSLVRRGGDGYTF
D: -
J: TRBJ1-2
size: -
V: TRBV7-2

DNA: TGTGCCAGCAGCCAAGAGCGGGAACCTTATCAGCCCCAGCATTTT
CDR3: CASSQEREPYQPQHF
D: -
J: TRBJ1-5
size: few
V: TRBV4-2

DNA: TGTGCCAGCAGTTACACACGAGGTAGCAATCAGCCCCAGCATTTT
CDR3: CASSYTRGSNQPQHF
D: -
J: TRBJ1-5
size: -
V: TRBV6-5

DNA: TGTGCCAGCTCAAGAAGACTACCGCGCCAAGAGACCCAGTACTTC
CDR3: CASSRRLPRQETQYF
D: -
J: TRBJ2-5
size: -
V: TRBV18

DNA: TGTGCCAGCAGTCCGACAGCTATCTCTGGAAACACCATATATTTT
CDR3: CASSPTAISGNTIYF
D: -
J: TRBJ1-3
size: -
V: TRBV27

DNA: TGTGCCAGCAGCGCGCAGGGGGGCAAGTATGGCTACACCTTC
CDR3: CASSAQGGKYGYTF
D: TRBD1
J: TRBJ1-2
size: -
V: TRBV9

DNA: TGTGCCAGCAGCTTAGAAAGTGGAGGGCAGTACTTC
CDR3: CASSLESGGQYF
D: -
J: TRBJ2-7
size: -
V: TRBV7-9

DNA: TGCGCCAGCAGCCAAGAGTCGGGTCTAGAGACCCAGTACTTC
CDR3: CASSQESGLETQYF
D: -
J: TRBJ2-5
size: -
V: TRBV4-1

DNA: TGCGCCAGCAGCTTGGAACAGGGGACTGAAGCTTTCTTT
CDR3: CASSLEQGTEAFF
D: TRBD1
J: TRBJ1-1
size: few
V: TRBV5-1

DNA: TGTGCCAGCAGTGAAGCCGGGACAGGGGGTAGCTTGCGGGGCTACACCTTC
CDR3: CASSEAGTGGSLRGYTF
D: TRBD1
J: TRBJ1-2
size: -
V: TRBV6-1

DNA: TGTGCCACCCGGGGGTCCAAAAACTACGAGCAGTACTTC
CDR3: CATRGSKNYEQYF
D: -
J: TRBJ2-7
size: -
V: TRBV6-5

DNA: TGTGCCAGCAGCCAATCCCAGGGGGGCGCGGAGACCCAGTACTTC
CDR3: CASSQSQGGAETQYF
D: -
J: TRBJ2-5
size: -
V: TRBV2

DNA: TGTGCCACCAGCAGAGATCTAACAGGGCAGTGGACCGGGGAGCTGTTTTTT
CDR3: CATSRDLTGQWTGELFF
D: -
J: TRBJ2-2
size: -
V: TRBV15

DNA: TGCGCCAGCAGCCAAGATGCCGGGGGGCCGGAGACCCAGTACTTC
CDR3: CASSQDAGGPETQYF
D: -
J: TRBJ2-5
size: -
V: TRBV4-3

DNA: TGTGCCAGCAGTTACCGGGACAGGGGCGCAGATACGCAGTATTTT
CDR3: CASSYRDRGADTQYF
D: TRBD1
J: TRBJ2-3
size: -
V: TRBV2

DNA: TGTGCCAGCAGCCGGGGACAGGGACTCATCGCGTCACCCCTCCACTTT
CDR3: CASSRGQGLIASPLHF
D: TRBD1
J: TRBJ1-6
size: -
V: TRBV7-8

DNA: TGTGCCAGCAGCCAGGGGTCAGGGACAGGGGGCTTCAATAGTGAAGCTTTCTTT
CDR3: CASSQGSGTGGFNSEAFF
D: TRBD1
J: TRBJ1-1
size: -
V: TRBV3-1/TRBV3-2

DNA: TGTGCCAGCTCACCTGGAGGAGAGAGGACTGAAGCTTTCTTT
CDR3: CASSPGGERTEAFF
D: -
J: TRBJ1-1
size: once
V: TRBV18

DNA: TGTGCCAGCAGCTCAGGGAATGGCAATCAGCCCCAGCATTTT
CDR3: CASSSGNGNQPQHF
D: -
J: TRBJ1-5
size: -
V: TRBV7-2

DNA: TGTGCCAGCAGCAAAGACAGGGGCTCGGGCACCGGGGAGCTGTTTTTT
CDR3: CASSKDRGSGTGELFF
D: TRBD1
J: TRBJ2-2
size: once
V: TRBV7-9

DNA: TGTGCCAGCAGCTCCCAGGGCGGCAATGAAAAACTGTTTTTT
CDR3: CASSSQGGNEKLFF
D: -
J: TRBJ1-4
size: -
V: TRBV7-9

DNA: TGTGCCAGCAGTGAGATGAGCGTCTACAATGAGCAGTTCTTC
CDR3: CASSEMSVYNEQFF
D: -
J: TRBJ2-1
size: -
V: TRBV2

DNA: TGTGCCAGCAAAGGGGGCAGGGAGCGGGAAAAACTGTTTTTT
CDR3: CASKGGREREKLFF
D: TRBD1
J: TRBJ1-4
size: -
V: TRBV6-5

DNA: TGTGCCAGCTCACCTAGACCAGGGTATACCGGGGAGCTGTTTTTT
CDR3: CASSPRPGYTGELFF
D: -
J: TRBJ2-2
size: -
V: TRBV18

DNA: TGTGCCAGCTCGCCTGACAGGGGCTATGGCTACACCTTC
CDR3: CASSPDRGYGYTF
D: TRBD1
J: TRBJ1-2
size: -
V: TRBV18

DNA: TGTGCCAGCGGAGGGGTTGGGTCACCCCTCCACTTT
CDR3: CASGGVGSPLHF
D: -
J: TRBJ1-6
size: -
V: TRBV2

DNA: TGTGCCAGCTCGACAGGGACGAACAATGAGCAGTTCTTC
CDR3: CASSTGTNNEQFF
D: TRBD1
J: TRBJ2-1
size: -
V: TRBV18

DNA: TGTGCCATCAGTGCGAGCGGGGGGGTCTATGAGCAGTTCTTC
CDR3: CAISASGGVYEQFF
D: TRBD2
J: TRBJ2-1
size: few
V: TRBV10-3

DNA: TGTGCCAGCAGTTACTCAGCGACTACCTCGTTCGCAACTAATGAAAAACTGTTTTTT
CDR3: CASSYSATTSFATNEKLFF
D: -
J: TRBJ1-4
size: -
V: TRBV6-2/TRBV6-3

DNA: TGTGCCAGTAGCAGAATAAACACCGGGGAGCTGTTTTTT
CDR3: CASSRINTGELFF
D: -
J: TRBJ2-2
size: -
V: TRBV19

DNA: TGTGCCAGCAGCTTAGATCGACAGAGTAGTACAGATACGCAGTATTTT
CDR3: CASSLDRQSSTDTQYF
D: -
J: TRBJ2-3
size: -
V: TRBV13

DNA: TGTGCCAGCACCCCCCCAGCCGGGACAGGAAACGAAAAACTGTTTTTT
CDR3: CASTPPAGTGNEKLFF
D: TRBD1
J: TRBJ1-4
size: -
V: TRBV2

DNA: TGTGCCAGCAGCGTCCGGGACACCCCCCGAGGTCAGCCCCAGCATTTT
CDR3: CASSVRDTPRGQPQHF
D: -
J: TRBJ1-5
size: -
V: TRBV7-2

DNA: TGTGCCAGCAGCGCACTCACTGAACCACTCACAGATACGCAGTATTTT
CDR3: CASSALTEPLTDTQYF
D: -
J: TRBJ2-3
size: -
V: TRBV7-6

DNA: TGTGCCTGGAGTGCCATGCGGTCCAGGGGTGTAGGGGAGACCCAGTACTTC
CDR3: CAWSAMRSRGVGETQYF
D: -
J: TRBJ2-5
size: -
V: TRBV30

DNA: TGCGCCAGCAGCTTGGGGGTCCGGGACAGGGGCCCCGAGCAGTACTTC
CDR3: CASSLGVRDRGPEQYF
D: TRBD1
J: TRBJ2-7
size: -
V: TRBV5-1

DNA: TGTGCCAGCACCACAGGGGGCGCGGATGAAAAACTGTTTTTT
CDR3: CASTTGGADEKLFF
D: TRBD1
J: TRBJ1-4
size: -
V: TRBV6-5

DNA: TGTGCCAGCAGTCCGACAGTCGGGACAGCCAACACCGGGGAGCTGTTTTTT
CDR3: CASSPTVGTANTGELFF
D: TRBD1
J: TRBJ2-2
size: -
V: TRBV27

DNA: TGTGCCAGCAGCTTAGTCCTGGGACAGAATTACAATGAGCAGTTCTTC
CDR3: CASSLVLGQNYNEQFF
D: TRBD1
J: TRBJ2-1
size: -
V: TRBV11-2

DNA: TGTGCCAGCAGCCCACAGGGTTACGAGCAGTACTTC
CDR3: CASSPQGYEQYF
D: -
J: TRBJ2-7
size: -
V: TRBV2

DNA: TGTGCCACCAACGGCAGGGCCCAGACTGAAGCTTTCTTT
CDR3: CATNGRAQTEAFF
D: -
J: TRBJ1-1
size: -
V: TRBV6-5

DNA: TGCAGCGAGACAGGGGGCGCGGGGGGCACTGAAGCTTTCTTT
CDR3: CSETGGAGGTEAFF
D: TRBD1
J: TRBJ1-1
size: -
V: TRBV29-1

DNA: TGTGCCAGCAGCTTGGGAGGGCCCGCCTACGAGCAGTACTTC
CDR3: CASSLGGPAYEQYF
D: TRBD2
J: TRBJ2-7
size: -
V: TRBV7-6

DNA: TGTGCCAGCAGCGTGGGACAGACAACGATTGAGCTGTTTTTT
CDR3: CASSVGQTTIELFF
D: TRBD1
J: TRBJ2-2
size: -
V: TRBV5-4

DNA: TGTGCCAGCAGCTTGCTCAATGACAGGGTTGATCGCGGCTACACCTTC
CDR3: CASSLLNDRVDRGYTF
D: TRBD1
J: TRBJ1-2
size: -
V: TRBV5-5

DNA: TGTGCCAGCTCACCGGCAGGGGGCGTGCATGAAAAACTGTTTTTT
CDR3: CASSPAGGVHEKLFF
D: TRBD1
J: TRBJ1-4
size: -
V: TRBV18

DNA: TGCGCCAGCAGCCAAACCCCCGGGGGGGAATCCCTCTATGGCTACACCTTC
CDR3: CASSQTPGGESLYGYTF
D: -
J: TRBJ1-2
size: -
V: TRBV4-1

DNA: TGCGCCAGCAGCACCAGACAGTCCCTCCGAGGAAACACCATATATTTT
CDR3: CASSTRQSLRGNTIYF
D: -
J: TRBJ1-3
size: -
V: TRBV5-1

DNA: TGTGCCAGCAGCCGGGACAGGGGTGAGACCCAGTACTTC
CDR3: CASSRDRGETQYF
D: TRBD1
J: TRBJ2-5
size: -
V: TRBV12-3/TRBV12-4

DNA: TGTGCCAGCAGCGGAGAAATCACGAACACCGGGGAGCTGTTTTTT
CDR3: CASSGEITNTGELFF
D: -
J: TRBJ2-2
size: -
V: TRBV7-6

DNA: TGTGCCAGCAGTGCCGGACTGTTACGGATCTCTGGGGCCAACGTCCTGACTTTC
CDR3: CASSAGLLRISGANVLTF
D: -
J: TRBJ2-6
size: -
V: TRBV6-1

DNA: TGTGCCAGCAGCCCACCGGGACTAGCGGGGTATCGCGAGCAGTACTTC
CDR3: CASSPPGLAGYREQYF
D: TRBD2
J: TRBJ2-7
size: -
V: TRBV11-2

DNA: TGTGCCAGTAGTATGTCGTCCCGGAACACTGAAGCTTTCTTT
CDR3: CASSMSSRNTEAFF
D: -
J: TRBJ1-1
size: -
V: TRBV19

DNA: TGTGCCAGCAGCCTTAGACAGGGAAATGGCTACACCTTC
CDR3: CASSLRQGNGYTF
D: TRBD1
J: TRBJ1-2
size: -
V: TRBV12-3/TRBV12-4

DNA: TGTGCCAGCATTCAGACAGGAGCCTATGGCTACACCTTC
CDR3: CASIQTGAYGYTF
D: -
J: TRBJ1-2
size: -
V: TRBV2

DNA: TGTGCCAGCAGTTACTCGAACAGGGGGGATACGCAGTATTTT
CDR3: CASSYSNRGDTQYF
D: TRBD1
J: TRBJ2-3
size: few
V: TRBV6-6

DNA: TGTGCCAGCTCACCCACCCCCGGGACAGGGATTTGGGCTTTCTTT
CDR3: CASSPTPGTGIWAFF
D: TRBD1
J: TRBJ1-1
size: -
V: TRBV18